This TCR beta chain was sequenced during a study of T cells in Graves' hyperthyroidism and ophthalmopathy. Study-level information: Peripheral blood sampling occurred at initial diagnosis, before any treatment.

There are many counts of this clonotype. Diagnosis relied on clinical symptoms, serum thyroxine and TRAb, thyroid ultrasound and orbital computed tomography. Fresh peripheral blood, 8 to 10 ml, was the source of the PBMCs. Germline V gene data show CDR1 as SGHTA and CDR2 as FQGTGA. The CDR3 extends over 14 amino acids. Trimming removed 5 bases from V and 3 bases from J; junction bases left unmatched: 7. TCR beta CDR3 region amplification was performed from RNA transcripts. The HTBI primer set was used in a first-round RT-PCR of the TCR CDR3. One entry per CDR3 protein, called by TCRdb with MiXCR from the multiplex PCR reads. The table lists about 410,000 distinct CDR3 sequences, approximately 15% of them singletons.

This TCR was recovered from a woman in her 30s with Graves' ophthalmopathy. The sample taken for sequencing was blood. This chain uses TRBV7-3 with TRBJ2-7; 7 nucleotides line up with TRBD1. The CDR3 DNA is TGTGCCAGCAGCATGACAGGGCCAGGCTACGAGCAGTACTTC. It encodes CASSMTGPGYEQYF.